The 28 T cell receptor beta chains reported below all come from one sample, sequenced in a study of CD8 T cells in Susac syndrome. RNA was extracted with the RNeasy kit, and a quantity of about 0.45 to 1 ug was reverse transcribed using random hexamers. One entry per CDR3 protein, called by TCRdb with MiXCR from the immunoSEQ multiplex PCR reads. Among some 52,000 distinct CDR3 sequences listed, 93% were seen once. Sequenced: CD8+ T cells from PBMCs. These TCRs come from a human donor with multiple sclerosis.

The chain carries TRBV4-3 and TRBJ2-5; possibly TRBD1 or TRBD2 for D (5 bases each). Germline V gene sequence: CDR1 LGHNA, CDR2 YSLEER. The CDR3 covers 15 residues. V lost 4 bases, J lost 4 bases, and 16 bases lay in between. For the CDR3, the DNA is TGCGCCAGCAGCCTCGGGAACAGGTACTCAGAGACCCAGTACTTC. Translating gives CASSLGNRYSETQYF.

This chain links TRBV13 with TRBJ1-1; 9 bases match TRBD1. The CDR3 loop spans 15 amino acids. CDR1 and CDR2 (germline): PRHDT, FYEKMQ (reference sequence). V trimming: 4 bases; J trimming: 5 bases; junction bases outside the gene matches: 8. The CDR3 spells CASSSKDRGWTEAFF. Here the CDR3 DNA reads TGTGCCAGCAGCTCCAAGGACAGGGGCTGGACTGAAGCTTTCTTT.

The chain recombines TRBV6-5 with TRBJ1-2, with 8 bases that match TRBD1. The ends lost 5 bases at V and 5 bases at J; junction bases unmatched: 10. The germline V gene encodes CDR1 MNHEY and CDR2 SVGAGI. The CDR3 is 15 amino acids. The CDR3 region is CASSAGTGRGYGYTF. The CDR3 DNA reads TGTGCCAGCAGTGCGGGGACAGGCCGAGGGTATGGCTACACCTTC.

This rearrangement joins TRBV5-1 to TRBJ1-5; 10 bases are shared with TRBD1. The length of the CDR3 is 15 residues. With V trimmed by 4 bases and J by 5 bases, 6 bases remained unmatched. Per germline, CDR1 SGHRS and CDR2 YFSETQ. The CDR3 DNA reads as TGCGCCAGCAGCGCCTCGACAGGGGGCTATCAGCCCCAGCATTTT. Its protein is CASSASTGGYQPQHF.

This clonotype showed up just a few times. The CDR3 region is CASSLTGGSADTQYF. As DNA, the CDR3 is TGTGCCAGCAGCTTAACGGGGGGAAGCGCAGATACGCAGTATTTT. This chain joins TRBV7-3 and TRBJ2-3; D perhaps matches TRBD2 (6 bases). CDR3 length equals 15 residues. The V end lost 0 bases, the J end lost 4 bases, and 11 bases lay between the germline ends. Germline-derived CDR1 and CDR2 are SGHTA and FQGTGA.

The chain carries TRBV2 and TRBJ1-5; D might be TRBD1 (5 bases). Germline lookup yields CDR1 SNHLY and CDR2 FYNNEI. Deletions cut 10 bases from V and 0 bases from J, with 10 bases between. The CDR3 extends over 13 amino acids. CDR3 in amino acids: CATLTDSNQPQHF. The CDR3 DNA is TGTGCCACCTTGACAGATAGCAATCAGCCCCAGCATTTT.

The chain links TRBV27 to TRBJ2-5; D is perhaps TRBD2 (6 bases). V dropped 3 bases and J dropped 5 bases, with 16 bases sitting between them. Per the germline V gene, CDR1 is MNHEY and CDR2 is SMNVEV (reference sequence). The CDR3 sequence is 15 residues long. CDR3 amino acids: CASSFSGVFGETQYF. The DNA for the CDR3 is TGTGCCAGCAGTTTCTCGGGAGTTTTTGGGGAGACCCAGTACTTC.

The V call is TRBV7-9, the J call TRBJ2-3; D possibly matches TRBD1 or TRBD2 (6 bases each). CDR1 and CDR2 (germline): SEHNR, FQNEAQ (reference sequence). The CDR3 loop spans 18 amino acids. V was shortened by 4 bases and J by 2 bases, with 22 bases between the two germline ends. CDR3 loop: CASSSFHRRGTITDTQYF. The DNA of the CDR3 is TGTGCCAGCAGCTCCTTTCACCGTCGCGGGACAATCACAGATACGCAGTATTTT.

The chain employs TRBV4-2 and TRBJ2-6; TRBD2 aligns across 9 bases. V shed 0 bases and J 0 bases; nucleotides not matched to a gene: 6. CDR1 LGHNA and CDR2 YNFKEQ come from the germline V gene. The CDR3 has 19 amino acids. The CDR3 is CASSQESGGLFSGANVLTF. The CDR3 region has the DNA TGTGCCAGCAGCCAAGAGAGCGGGGGGCTCTTCTCTGGGGCCAACGTCCTGACTTTC.

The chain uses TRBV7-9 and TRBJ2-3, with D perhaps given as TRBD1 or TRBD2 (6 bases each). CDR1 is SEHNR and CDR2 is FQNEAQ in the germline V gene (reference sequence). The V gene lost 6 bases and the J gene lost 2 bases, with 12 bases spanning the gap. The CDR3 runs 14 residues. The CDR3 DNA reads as TGTGCCAGCAGAAGGGGGGACAACACAGATACGCAGTATTTT. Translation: CASRRGDNTDTQYF.

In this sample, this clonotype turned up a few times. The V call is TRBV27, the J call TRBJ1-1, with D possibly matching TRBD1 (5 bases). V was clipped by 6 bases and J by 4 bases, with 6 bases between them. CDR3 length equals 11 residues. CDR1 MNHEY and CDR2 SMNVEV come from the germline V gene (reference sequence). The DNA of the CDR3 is TGTGCCAGCAGGGGGGGCACTGAAGCTTTCTTT. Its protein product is CASRGGTEAFF.

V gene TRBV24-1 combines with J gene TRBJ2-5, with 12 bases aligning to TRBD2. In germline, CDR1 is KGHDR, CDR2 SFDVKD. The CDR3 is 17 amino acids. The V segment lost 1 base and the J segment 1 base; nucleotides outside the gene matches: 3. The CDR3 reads CATSDFELAGGQETQYF. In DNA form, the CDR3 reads TGTGCCACCAGTGATTTCGAACTAGCGGGGGGCCAAGAGACCCAGTACTTC.

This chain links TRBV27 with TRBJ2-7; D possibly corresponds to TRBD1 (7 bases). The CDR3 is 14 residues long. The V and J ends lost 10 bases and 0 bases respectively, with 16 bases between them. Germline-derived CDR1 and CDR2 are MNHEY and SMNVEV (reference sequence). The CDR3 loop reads CATGGQGGSYEQYF. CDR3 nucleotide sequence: TGTGCCACCGGAGGGCAGGGGGGCTCCTACGAGCAGTACTTC.

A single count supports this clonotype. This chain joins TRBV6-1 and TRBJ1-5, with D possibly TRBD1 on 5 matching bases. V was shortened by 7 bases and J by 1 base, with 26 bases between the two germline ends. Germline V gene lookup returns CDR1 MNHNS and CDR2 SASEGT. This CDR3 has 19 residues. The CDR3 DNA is TGTGCCAGCATGGAATTTAGAGGGGTCATCTCAGAAAGCAATCAGCCCCAGCATTTT. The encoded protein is CASMEFRGVISESNQPQHF.

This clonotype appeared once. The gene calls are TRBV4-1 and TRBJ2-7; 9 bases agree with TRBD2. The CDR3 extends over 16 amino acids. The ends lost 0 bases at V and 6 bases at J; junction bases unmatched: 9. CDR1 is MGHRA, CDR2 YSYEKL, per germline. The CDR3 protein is CASSQEEGLALGEQYF. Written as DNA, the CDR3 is TGCGCCAGCAGCCAAGAGGAGGGACTAGCTTTGGGCGAGCAGTACTTC.

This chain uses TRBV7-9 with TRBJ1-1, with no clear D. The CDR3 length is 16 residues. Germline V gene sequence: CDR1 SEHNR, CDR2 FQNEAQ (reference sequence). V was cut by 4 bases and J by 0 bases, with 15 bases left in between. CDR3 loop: CASSSSRSGVNTEAFF. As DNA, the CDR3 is TGTGCCAGCAGCTCCTCCCGGTCCGGGGTGAACACTGAAGCTTTCTTT.

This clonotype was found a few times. CDR3 sequence (DNA): TGTGCCAGCATGGACGGGACGGCCGGCGAGCAGTACTTC. This sequence encodes CASMDGTAGEQYF. This rearrangement joins TRBV6-5 to TRBJ2-7; perhaps D is TRBD1 or TRBD2 (5 bases each). The CDR3 loop spans 13 amino acids. Germline CDR1 reads MNHEY; CDR2 reads SVGAGI. Trimming removed 7 bases at V and 6 bases at J, with 16 bases between.

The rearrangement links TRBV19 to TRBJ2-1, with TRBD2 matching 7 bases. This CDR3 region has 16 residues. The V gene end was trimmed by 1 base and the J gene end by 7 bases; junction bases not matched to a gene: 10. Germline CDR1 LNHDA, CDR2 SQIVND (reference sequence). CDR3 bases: TGTGCCAGTAGTATAGCTCTCGGGGGGTTAAAAAATGAGCAGTTCTTC. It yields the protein CASSIALGGLKNEQFF.

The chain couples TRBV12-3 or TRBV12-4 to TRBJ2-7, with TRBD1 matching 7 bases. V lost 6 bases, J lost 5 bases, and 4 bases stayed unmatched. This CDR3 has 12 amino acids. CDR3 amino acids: CASSTGDNEQYF. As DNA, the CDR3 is TGTGCCAGCAGCACAGGGGATAACGAGCAGTACTTC.

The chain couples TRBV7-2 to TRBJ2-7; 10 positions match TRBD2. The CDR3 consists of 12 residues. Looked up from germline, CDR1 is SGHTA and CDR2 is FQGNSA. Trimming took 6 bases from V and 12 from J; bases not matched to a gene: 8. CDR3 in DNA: TGTGCCAGCAGTTCGGGACTAGCGCTGTCGTACTTC. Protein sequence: CASSSGLALSYF.

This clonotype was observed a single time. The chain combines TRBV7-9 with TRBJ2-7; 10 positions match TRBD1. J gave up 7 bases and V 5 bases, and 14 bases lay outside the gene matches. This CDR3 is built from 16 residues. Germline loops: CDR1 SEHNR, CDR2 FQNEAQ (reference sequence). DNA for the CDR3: TGTGCCAGCAGCCTTCCTATGACAGGGGGCCGGGAAGAGCAGTACTTC. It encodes CASSLPMTGGREEQYF.

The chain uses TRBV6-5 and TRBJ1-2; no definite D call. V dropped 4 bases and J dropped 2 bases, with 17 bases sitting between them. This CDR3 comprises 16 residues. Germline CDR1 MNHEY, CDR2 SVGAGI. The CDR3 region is CASSSRVAFLNYGYTF. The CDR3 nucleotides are TGTGCCAGCAGTTCCCGGGTCGCTTTTCTAAACTATGGCTACACCTTC.

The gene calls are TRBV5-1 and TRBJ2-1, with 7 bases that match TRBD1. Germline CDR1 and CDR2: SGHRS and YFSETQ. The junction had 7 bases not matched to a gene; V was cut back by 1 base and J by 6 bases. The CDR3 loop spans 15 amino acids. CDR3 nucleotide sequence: TGCGCCAGCAGCTTGCGAGGGGGCGAACTCAATGAGCAGTTCTTC. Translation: CASSLRGGELNEQFF. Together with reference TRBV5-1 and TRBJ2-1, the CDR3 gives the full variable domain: KAGVTQTPRYLIKTRGQQVTLSCSPISGHRSVSWYQQTPGQGLQFLFEYFSETQRNKGNFPGRFSGRQFSNSRSEMNVSTLELGDSALYLCASSLRGGELNEQFFGPGTRLTVL.

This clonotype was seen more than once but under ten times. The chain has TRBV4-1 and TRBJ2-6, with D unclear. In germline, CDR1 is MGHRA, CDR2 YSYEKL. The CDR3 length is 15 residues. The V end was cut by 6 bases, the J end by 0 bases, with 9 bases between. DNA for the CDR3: TGCGCCAGCAGTTTCATGGGCTCTGGGGCCAACGTCCTGACTTTC. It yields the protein CASSFMGSGANVLTF.

Written as DNA, the CDR3 is TGTGCCAGCAGCCCTAGAATGGGCGGGGGGGCTCTGGATACGCAGTATTTT. This translates into CASSPRMGGGALDTQYF. This chain links TRBV3-1 with TRBJ2-3, with TRBD2 identical over 9 bases. Germline CDR1 reads LGHDT; CDR2 reads YNNKEL (reference sequence). Trimming at V came to 4 bases and at J to 6 bases, leaving 14 bases not matched to a gene. CDR3 size: 17 residues.

The CDR3 sequence: CASSLGSLAEAFF. Written as DNA, the CDR3 is TGCGCCAGCAGCTTGGGATCTCTTGCTGAAGCTTTCTTT. The chain carries TRBV5-1 and TRBJ1-1; D is unresolved. This CDR3 is 13 amino acids long. The V and J ends lost 0 bases and 6 bases respectively, with 9 bases between them. CDR1 SGHRS and CDR2 YFSETQ come from the germline V gene.

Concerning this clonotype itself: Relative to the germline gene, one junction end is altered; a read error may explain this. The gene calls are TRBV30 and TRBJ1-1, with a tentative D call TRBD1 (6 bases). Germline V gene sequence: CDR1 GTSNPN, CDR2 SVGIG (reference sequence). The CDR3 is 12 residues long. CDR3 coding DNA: TGTGCCTGGAGCGGGGGGGACACCGAAGCTTTCTTT. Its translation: CAWSGGDTEAFF.

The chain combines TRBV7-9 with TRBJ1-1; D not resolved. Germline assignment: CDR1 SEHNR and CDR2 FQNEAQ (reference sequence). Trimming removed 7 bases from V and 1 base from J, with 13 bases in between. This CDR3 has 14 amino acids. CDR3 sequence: CASTPPDGNTEAFF. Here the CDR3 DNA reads TGTGCCAGCACCCCACCGGACGGGAACACTGAAGCTTTCTTT.